The next 25 T cell receptor beta chains were all read from a single sample in a study of cytomegalovirus exposure and HLA in healthy donors (dated 2017 in TCRdb). The library was obtained by the immunoSEQ multiplex PCR assay. For the multiplex PCR, a mixture combining 60 forward primers for TCR Vbeta segments and 13 reverse primers for TCR Jbeta segments was used. The source is immuneACCESS, and TCRdb retained only in-frame sequences with V and J called. Part of the clones is not carried over; for the studies checked, unresolved V genes explain less than half of this, and the remainder is unexplained. A total of roughly 150,000 clones appear in this sample, over 80% of them only once. The ten largest clones add up to more than 1.5% of the sample. Sequencing was performed on PBMCs. The receptors stem from a woman aged 18-29 years in good health and CMV-seronegative.

This chain uses TRBV2 with TRBJ2-1; 7 bases agree with TRBD1. Germline CDR1 is SNHLY and CDR2 is FYNNEI. V trimming: 6 bases; J trimming: 7 bases; junction bases outside the gene matches: 9. CDR3 length: 14 amino acids. CDR3 region: CASRGQGDRNEQFF. The CDR3, as DNA: TGTGCCAGCAGGGGGCAGGGGGATAGGAATGAGCAGTTCTTC.

This CDR3 reads CATLDRVNYGYTF. The CDR3 DNA follows: TGCGCCACCTTAGACAGGGTGAACTATGGCTACACCTTC. This chain links TRBV10-2 with TRBJ1-2; 7 nucleotides agree with TRBD1. J lost 2 bases, V lost 10 bases, and 7 bases had no gene match. Per germline, CDR1 WSHSY and CDR2 SAAADI. The CDR3 extends over 13 amino acids.

In its sample, this clone was seen a few times. The V gene is TRBV11-2, the J gene TRBJ1-2, with 12 bases matching TRBD1. This CDR3 region has 18 residues. V was pared by 4 bases and J by 4 bases, with 13 bases of the junction left unmatched. CDR1 is SGHAT and CDR2 is FQNNGV in the germline V gene. DNA for the CDR3: TGTGCCAGCAGCTCAAGACCGGGACAGGGGGCGCTTGGCTATGGCTACACCTTC. It is translated as CASSSRPGQGALGYGYTF.

The V gene is TRBV7-9, the J gene TRBJ1-5; no clear D. CDR1 SEHNR and CDR2 FQNEAQ come from the germline V gene (reference sequence). V was pared by 6 bases and J by 7 bases, with 10 bases between. The CDR3 loop spans 12 amino acids. CDR3 loop: CASSPIQQPQHF. The CDR3 DNA reads as TGTGCCAGCAGTCCGATTCAGCAGCCCCAGCATTTT. Full variable domain (missing parts from reference TRBV7-9 and TRBJ1-5): DTGVSQNPRHKITKRGQNVTFRCDPISEHNRLYWYRQTLGQGPEFLTYFQNEAQLEKSRLLSDRFSAERPKGSFSTLEIQRTEQGDSAMYLCASSPIQQPQHFGDGTRLSIL.

The chain carries TRBV19 and TRBJ1-6; D gene unclear. The CDR3 has 14 residues. Looked up from germline, CDR1 is LNHDA and CDR2 is SQIVND (reference sequence). Trimming shortened V by 5 bases and J by 7 bases, and 12 bases separated the two germline ends. DNA for the CDR3: TGTGCCAGTAGTCGACAAACTGCAAATTCACCCCTCCACTTT. Translated, it gives CASSRQTANSPLHF.

The chain carries TRBV28 and TRBJ1-5; D gene unclear. With 2 bases removed from V and 6 bases from J, the gap between germline ends came to 5 bases. CDR1 MDHEN and CDR2 SYDVKM come from the germline V gene. This CDR3 is built from 12 residues. In nucleotides, the CDR3 is TGTGCCAGCAGTTTACTAGTTCAGCCCCAGCATTTT. The encoded protein is CASSLLVQPQHF.

The table lists this clone with a count of one. The CDR3 DNA reads as TGTGCCAGCAGTGAATTCGGGACAGGTAACAATCAGCCCCAGCATTTT. It codes for CASSEFGTGNNQPQHF. This rearrangement joins TRBV6-1 to TRBJ1-5; TRBD1 aligns across 8 bases. The CDR3 runs to 16 residues. CDR1 MNHNS and CDR2 SASEGT come from the germline V gene. V shed 2 bases, J shed 3 bases, and the junction held 6 bases outside the gene matches.

The chain employs TRBV27 and TRBJ2-2, with D possibly TRBD1 on 5 matching bases. Trimming cost V 6 bases and J 2 bases, with 10 bases left between them. This CDR3 is 14 amino acids long. Germline CDR1 MNHEY, CDR2 SMNVEV (reference sequence). The CDR3 nucleotides read TGTGCCAGCAGGGGGCAGTTCAACACCGGGGAGCTGTTTTTT. Translating it yields CASRGQFNTGELFF.

V usage is TRBV18 and J usage is TRBJ1-2; 10 nucleotides line up with TRBD1. Germline CDR1 is KGHSH and CDR2 is LQKENI. With 3 bases clipped from V and 4 bases from J, the junction kept 5 bases outside the gene matches. CDR3 size: 15 residues. CDR3 in DNA: TGTGCCAGCTCACCTGGGACAGGGGCGACCTATGGCTACACCTTC. Protein sequence: CASSPGTGATYGYTF.

This clone was seen only once. The CDR3 sequence is CASSLRQGTDEQYF. DNA for the CDR3: TGTGCCAGCAGCTTGAGACAGGGAACAGACGAGCAGTACTTC. The chain uses TRBV11-2 and TRBJ2-7, with TRBD1 matching over 7 bases. J gave up 5 bases and V 3 bases, and 7 bases lay outside the gene matches. Germline V gene data show CDR1 as SGHAT and CDR2 as FQNNGV. The length of the CDR3 is 14 residues.

This clone was picked up one time. This chain uses TRBV5-5 with TRBJ2-5; no clear D. This CDR3 contains 17 residues. In germline, CDR1 is SGHKS, CDR2 YYEKEE (reference sequence). V shed 4 bases and J shed 1 base, with 20 bases lying between them. The CDR3 region is CASSILVSLIPQETQYF. CDR3 nucleotide sequence: TGTGCCAGCAGCATACTGGTTTCCCTAATCCCCCAAGAGACCCAGTACTTC. The variable domain in full, completed from reference TRBV5-5 and TRBJ2-5, reads DAGVTQSPTHLIKTRGQQVTLRCSPISGHKSVSWYQQVLGQGPQFIFQYYEKEERGRGNFPDRFSARQFPNYSSELNVNALLLGDSALYLCASSILVSLIPQETQYFGPGTRLLVL.

This clone was found a few times. DNA for the CDR3: TGTGCCTGGAGTGTCTCCCTAAGCTGGGGGGCCTACGAGCAGTACTTC. It translates to CAWSVSLSWGAYEQYF. The chain combines TRBV30 with TRBJ2-7, with D possibly being TRBD2 (6 bases). Trimming left V 0 bases short and J 2 bases short, with 17 bases between. The CDR3 consists of 16 residues. Germline V lookup: CDR1 GTSNPN, CDR2 SVGIG (reference sequence).

This chain uses TRBV29-1 with TRBJ2-1; TRBD2 might be the D (5 bases). CDR1 is SQVTM and CDR2 is ANQGSEA in the germline V gene. There are 12 residues in the CDR3. With 1 base removed from V and 6 bases from J, the gap between germline ends came to 7 bases. The CDR3 DNA follows: TGCAGCGTTGAAGTTGGGAGCAATGAGCAGTTCTTC. The encoded protein is CSVEVGSNEQFF.

CDR3 sequence (DNA): TGTGCCAGCAGCTTACTGGGCCGGAACTCTGGAAACACCATATATTTT. It specifies CASSLLGRNSGNTIYF. This chain connects TRBV13 to TRBJ1-3, with D unresolved. The CDR3 runs to 16 residues. Germline CDR1 PRHDT, CDR2 FYEKMQ (reference sequence). Trimming pared 2 bases from V and 0 bases from J, leaving 11 bases between.

The V and J genes are TRBV7-9 and TRBJ1-2; D uncertain. The CDR3 loop spans 16 amino acids. In germline, CDR1 is SEHNR, CDR2 FQNEAQ (reference sequence). Between the trimmed V and J ends, which lost 3 bases and 5 bases, there was a span of 19 bases. CDR3 sequence (DNA): TGTGCCAGCAGCTTCAGCGAGACGCATCGAAGTTATGGCTACACCTTC. Translating gives CASSFSETHRSYGYTF.

The J gene is TRBJ1-4, the V gene TRBV6-1; D is undetermined. Germline V gene sequence: CDR1 MNHNS, CDR2 SASEGT. V lost 0 bases, J lost 8 bases, and 16 bases lay in between. This CDR3 has 16 amino acids. The CDR3 region has the DNA TGTGCCAGCAGTGAAGCGAAACGGGTTACGGGGGAAAAACTGTTTTTT. As protein: CASSEAKRVTGEKLFF.

The rearrangement uses TRBV28 and TRBJ1-4; D is perhaps TRBD1 (6 bases). Germline lookup yields CDR1 MDHEN and CDR2 SYDVKM. Trimming pared 3 bases from V and 5 bases from J, leaving 10 bases between. There are 14 residues in the CDR3. This CDR3 reads CASSLEQGNEKLFF. CDR3 bases: TGTGCCAGCAGTTTGGAACAGGGAAATGAAAAACTGTTTTTT. The full variable domain, completed using reference TRBV28 and TRBJ1-4, is DVKVTQSSRYLVKRTGEKVFLECVQDMDHENMFWYRQDPGLGLRLIYFSYDVKMKEKGDIPEGYSVSREKKERFSLILESASTNQTSMYLCASSLEQGNEKLFFGSGTQLSVL.

The chain employs TRBV19 and TRBJ2-1; D not resolved. This CDR3 is built from 12 residues. The germline V gene encodes CDR1 LNHDA and CDR2 SQIVND (reference sequence). The V end was cut by 2 bases, the J end by 3 bases, with 2 bases between. This CDR3 is CASSIYYNEQFF. In DNA, the CDR3 is TGTGCCAGTAGTATATACTACAATGAGCAGTTCTTC.

This clone was detected only once. V is TRBV5-5 and J is TRBJ1-2, with D unresolved. Trimming shortened V by 3 bases and J by 0 bases, and 18 bases separated the two germline ends. This CDR3 has 17 amino acids. Germline V gene sequence: CDR1 SGHKS, CDR2 YYEKEE (reference sequence). The CDR3 DNA is TGTGCCAGCAGCTCTGGACTGATACGCCGATCTAACTATGGCTACACCTTC. This sequence encodes CASSSGLIRRSNYGYTF.

This clone showed up just a few times. V and J are TRBV4-1 and TRBJ1-6, with 10 bases lining up with TRBD1. The germline V gene encodes CDR1 MGHRA and CDR2 YSYEKL. This CDR3 region has 16 residues. V lost 0 bases and J lost 5; bases outside the gene matches: 1. The CDR3 sequence: CASSQEGTGDNSPLHF. The CDR3 DNA reads TGCGCCAGCAGCCAAGAAGGGACAGGGGATAATTCACCCCTCCACTTT.

This clone came up once. The chain couples TRBV6-5 to TRBJ1-1, with a possible D match to TRBD1 (5 bases). The V gene lost 5 bases and the J gene lost 2 bases, with 12 bases spanning the gap. The germline V gene has CDR1 MNHEY and CDR2 SVGAGI. This CDR3 contains 14 residues. CDR3 nucleotides: TGTGCCAGCAGTCGTGGGGGGGGAAACACTGAAGCTTTCTTT. This codes for CASSRGGGNTEAFF.

This rearrangement joins TRBV5-1 to TRBJ2-3; a possible D gene is TRBD2 (5 bases). The CDR3 is 14 residues long. V lost 3 bases and J lost 2, with 10 bases in between. CDR1 and CDR2 from the germline V gene are SGHRS and YFSETQ. The CDR3 protein is CASSSGVITDTQYF. CDR3 nucleotides: TGCGCCAGCAGCTCCGGGGTTATCACAGATACGCAGTATTTT.

The V gene is TRBV7-9, the J gene TRBJ1-2; the D is unclear. The CDR3 is made up of 13 amino acids. The V gene's germline CDR1 is SEHNR and CDR2 FQNEAQ (reference sequence). With 5 bases removed from V and 8 bases from J, the gap between germline ends came to 15 bases. The CDR3 region is CASSKTDTGGYTF. The CDR3 DNA is TGTGCCAGCAGCAAGACGGATACGGGGGGCTACACCTTC.

This chain uses TRBV2 with TRBJ2-4, with D perhaps matching TRBD1 (6 bases). The CDR3 is 14 amino acids. CDR1 SNHLY and CDR2 FYNNEI come from the germline V gene. Between the trimmed V and J ends, which lost 4 bases and 1 base, there was a span of 8 bases. The CDR3 sequence is CASSAGEAKNIQYF. The CDR3 coding sequence is TGTGCCAGCAGTGCAGGGGAGGCCAAAAACATTCAGTACTTC.

V usage is TRBV19 and J usage is TRBJ1-1, with a tentative D call TRBD1 (5 bases). The CDR3 consists of 15 residues. Trimming took 2 bases from V and 1 from J, leaving 11 bases between them. Looked up from germline, CDR1 is LNHDA and CDR2 is SQIVND (reference sequence). For the CDR3, the DNA is TGTGCCAGTAGTATACAGGGTTCGAGGAACACTGAAGCTTTCTTT. This encodes CASSIQGSRNTEAFF.